What follows is one TCR beta chain and its context. Germline assignment: CDR1 DFQATT and CDR2 SNEGSKA (reference sequence). This CDR3 spans 10 amino acids. V shed 7 bases and J shed 11 bases, with 11 bases lying between them. The record originates from a study of blood T cell repertoires in COVID-19. Enrolled through a virtual design, the participants were between 18 and 89 years of age and came from approximately 25 US areas. Original methodology: By means of reference gene primer amplification, nucleated cell counts were estimated. The repertoire was sequenced with immunoSEQ multiplex PCR; TCRdb's copy has only in-frame clones and lacks some. Clone size and V and J calls were adopted from that table, with D and trimming inferred from the DNA. The sample lists approximately 160,000 clones, around 80% occurring once.

The rearrangement uses TRBV20-1 and TRBJ1-4, with a tentative D call TRBD1 (5 bases). The TCR comes from a man between 50 and 59 years old who had recovered from COVID-19. Material: PBMCs or T cells enriched from blood (not recorded which). The CDR3 is CSVARGKLFF. DNA for the CDR3: TGCAGTGTCGCTAGGGGTAAACTGTTTTTT.